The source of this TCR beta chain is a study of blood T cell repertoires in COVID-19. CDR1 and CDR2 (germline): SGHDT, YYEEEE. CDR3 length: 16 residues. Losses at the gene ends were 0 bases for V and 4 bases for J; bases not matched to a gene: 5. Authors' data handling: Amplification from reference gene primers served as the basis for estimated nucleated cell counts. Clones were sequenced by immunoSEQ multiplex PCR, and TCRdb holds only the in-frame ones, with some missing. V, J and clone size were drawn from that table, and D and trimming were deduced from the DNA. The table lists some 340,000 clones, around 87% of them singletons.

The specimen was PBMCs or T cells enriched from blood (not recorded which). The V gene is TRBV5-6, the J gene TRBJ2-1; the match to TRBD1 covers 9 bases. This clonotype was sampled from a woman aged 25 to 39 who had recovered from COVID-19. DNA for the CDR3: TGTGCCAGCAGCTTGGGATTGGGACAGGGATACAATGAGCAGTTCTTC. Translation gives CASSLGLGQGYNEQFF. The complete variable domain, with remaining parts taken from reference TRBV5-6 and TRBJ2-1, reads DAGVTQSPTHLIKTRGQQVTLRCSPKSGHDTVSWYQQALGQGPQFIFQYYEEEERQRGNFPDRFSGHQFPNYSSELNVNALLLGDSALYLCASSLGLGQGYNEQFFGPGTRLTVL.